The present entry profiles one T cell receptor beta chain with its context. These data are taken from a study of blood T cell repertoires in COVID-19. Study in general: COVID-19 samples, acute and convalescent, were from the United States, Italy and Spain. T cells, B-cell-depleted T cells, or PBMCs supplied cDNA or gDNA.

As originally analysed: Nucleated cell number was recorded as an estimate derived from reference gene primer amplification. Data came from immunoSEQ multiplex PCR; TCRdb stores just in-frame clones and leaves some out. V and J calls and clone size come straight from that table; D and trimming were deduced from the DNA. In the table there are roughly 410,000 clones, more than 70% of which are singletons. The V end was cut by 2 bases, the J end by 0 bases, with 11 bases between. Germline V CDR1 and CDR2: MNHNS, SASEGT. This CDR3 contains 16 residues. The source material was peripheral blood. V usage is TRBV6-1 and J usage is TRBJ2-4, with a weak D call TRBD1 (6 bases). This TCR derives from a woman in her sixties or seventies with COVID-19, enrolled during active disease. The CDR3 DNA sequence: TGTGCCAGCAGTGAATTGGGGGCCCTAGCCAAAAACATTCAGTACTTC. This sequence encodes CASSELGALAKNIQYF.